This T cell receptor (beta chain) was obtained from a study of T cells in Graves' hyperthyroidism and ophthalmopathy. Study-wide points: Most expanded thyroid clonotypes above 0.001 also appeared in blood.

The CDR3 runs 16 residues. CDR1 is LNHDA, CDR2 SQIVND, per germline (reference sequence). With V trimmed by 8 bases and J by 8 bases, 17 bases remained unmatched. Diagnosis of hyperthyroidism was new in patients aged 18 to 65, and its duration was under 2 months. Criteria for exclusion of patients were uncontrolled infection, other autoimmune disease, pregnancy or lactation. PBMCs were sourced from approximately 9 ml fresh peripheral blood. TCR beta CDR3 sequences were amplified from RNA transcripts. Initially, a first-round RT-PCR of the TCR CDR3 employed the HTBI primer set. Each CDR3 protein gets one entry after TCRdb re-called the multiplex PCR reads with MiXCR. The sample has roughly 330,000 distinct CDR3 sequences, 16% seen once. This clonotype showed up just a few times. Its specificity is not known.

This receptor was taken from a man aged 25-45 years with Graves' hyperthyroidism. The source material was blood. The chain has TRBV19 and TRBJ2-1; 8 bases fit TRBD2. The CDR3 loop is CASHGGTSGPGDEQFF. The CDR3 DNA reads TGTGCCAGTCACGGGGGTACTAGCGGACCCGGGGATGAGCAGTTCTTC.